This TCR beta chain was identified in a study of T cell responses to AZD1222 COVID-19 vaccine. Overall study results and limits: Clonal diversity may have been underestimated in mostly white British donors.

As for this clone: Its specificity is unknown.

CDR1 KGHSH and CDR2 LQKENI come from the germline V gene. V lost 4 bases, J lost 2 bases, and 8 bases lay in between. The CDR3 contains 13 residues. This table comes from immunoSEQ multiplex PCR, and its TCRdb copy is limited to in-frame clones, with some not included. The data hold about 92,000 clones, with approximately 90% observed a single time. This TCR was sampled from an adult in good health. The specimen comprised peripheral blood, sampled on day 0 of AZD1222 vaccination. V gene TRBV18 combines with J gene TRBJ1-2; maybe TRBD1 (5 bases). CDR3 DNA sequence: TGTGCCAGCTCACGCGGACAAAACTATGGCTACACCTTC. This gives the protein CASSRGQNYGYTF.